This T cell receptor beta chain stems from a study of identifying expanded T cells in peripheral blood. Profiling relied on immunoSEQ multiplex PCR, and the TCRdb table lists in-frame clones only, not all of them. This table has 120,000 or so clones, approximately 80% appearing once. On this clone: What it recognizes is unknown.

During the collection period, no donor immune events like infections were recorded. Study-wide findings and caveats: Two-week clone count variance significantly increased as total template count grew.

This CDR3 is built from 14 residues. Trimming cost V 4 bases and J 0 bases, with 6 bases left between them. The germline V gene encodes CDR1 WSHSY and CDR2 SAAADI. The chain recombines TRBV10-2 with TRBJ2-2; D is unresolved. The sample taken for sequencing was blood. The receptor was isolated from a person aged 18-69 years in good health. The CDR3 nucleotides read TGCGCCAGCAGTGTCGCAGCGAACACCGGGGAGCTGTTTTTT. The encoded protein is CASSVAANTGELFF.